The TCR beta chain described here comes from a study of T-cell reconstitution after alpha-beta-depleted transplantation in children. Study-wide results and limits: There were some patients whose high TCRbeta diversity at day 60 came from surviving recipient T cells and thymic progenitors. Several hundred rapidly expanded clones from non-depleted graft cells reportedly supplied alpha-beta T cells about two months post-transplant. At one year after transplant, newly produced T cells mostly accounted for T-cell counts and diversity.

It was with unique molecular identifiers that the TCRbeta library was prepared. TCRdb fed the PCR reads into MiXCR, producing one record per CDR3 protein. This sample has 530,000 or so distinct CDR3 sequences; roughly 30% occur once, and the top ten carry about a third. The V gene's germline CDR1 is SGHRS and CDR2 YFSETQ. With V trimmed by 3 bases and J by 7 bases, 8 bases remained unmatched. The CDR3 sequence is 15 residues long. This clonotype was found a few times. Its target is unknown. Source: PBMCs, taken before TCRalphabeta/CD19-depleted stem cell transplant. This chain joins TRBV5-1 and TRBJ2-1; TRBD2 agrees at 9 bases. The TCR comes from a boy under two years old with Wiskott-Aldrich syndrome, due to receive a stem cell transplant. In DNA form, the CDR3 reads TGCGCCAGCAGCTACCAGAGCGGGAGGCTAAATGAGCAGTTCTTC. It encodes CASSYQSGRLNEQFF.